This TCR beta chain was identified during a study of cytomegalovirus exposure and HLA in healthy donors. Study background: Around 180 million T cells yielded around 120 million unique TCR beta sequences in earlier analysis.

The PCR ran on 60 Vbeta and 13 Jbeta primers. Some clones are missing from TCRdb's copy, which holds only in-frame ones; the method was immunoSEQ multiplex PCR. This sample has about 150,000 clones; 84% occur once, and the top ten carry around 6%. On this clone: Antigen: not known.

The study's findings and limits: What a later analysis showed was that several of the most significant clusters appeared linked to common viral pathogens. Researchers counted approximately 160 TCR beta chains as cytomegalovirus-associated.

In germline, CDR1 is SQVTM, CDR2 ANQGSEA. V dropped 1 base and J dropped 4; count of bases not matched to a gene: 6. The CDR3 runs to 16 residues. J is TRBJ2-1 and V is TRBV29-1; TRBD2 aligns across 11 bases. This receptor was obtained from a man aged 50-59 years in good health and CMV-seropositive. Sequences were obtained from PBMCs. CDR3 residues: CSVEGSGTSGYNEQFF. CDR3 bases: TGCAGCGTTGAAGGATCCGGGACTAGCGGATACAATGAGCAGTTCTTC.